The 16 T cell receptor beta chains presented below share a single source sample, sequenced in a study of somatic mutations in cytotoxic T cells in rheumatoid arthritis. This table comes from immunoSEQ multiplex PCR, and its TCRdb copy is limited to in-frame clones, with some not included. The table records 10,000 or so clones, around four fifths of them present only once. Material for sequencing was CD8+ T cells sorted from blood. Source of these receptors: an adult with rheumatoid arthritis.

V is TRBV5-1 and J is TRBJ2-3; no definite D call. V was pared by 0 bases and J by 1 base, with 6 bases between. Germline V gene sequence: CDR1 SGHRS, CDR2 YFSETQ. The CDR3 is made up of 14 amino acids. The CDR3 bases are TGCGCCAGCAGCTTGGAACGCGGCACAGATACGCAGTATTTT. Amino acids: CASSLERGTDTQYF.

The V gene is TRBV4-2, the J gene TRBJ2-2; D gene uncertain. V was pared by 1 base and J by 2 bases, with 11 bases between. CDR3 length: 16 amino acids. The germline V gene has CDR1 LGHNA and CDR2 YNFKEQ. The CDR3 DNA sequence: TGTGCCAGCAGCCAAGTTGTAGACGTTAACACCGGGGAGCTGTTTTTT. Translating it yields CASSQVVDVNTGELFF.

This clone has a handful of counts. The V and J genes are TRBV7-9 and TRBJ1-1; D is ambiguous. CDR1 and CDR2 from the germline V gene are SEHNR and FQNEAQ (reference sequence). The CDR3 sequence is 12 residues long. V was trimmed by 0 bases and J by 6 bases, leaving 5 bases between them. The CDR3 sequence is CASSLARAEAFF. CDR3 bases: TGTGCCAGCAGCTTAGCGCGGGCTGAAGCTTTCTTT.

The chain is built from TRBV7-6 and TRBJ2-3, with D possibly matching TRBD2 (6 bases). V was clipped by 8 bases and J by 2 bases, with 14 bases between them. This CDR3 region has 14 residues. Germline CDR1 and CDR2: SGHVS and FNYEAQ. The DNA for the CDR3 is TGTGCCAGCCGGCGGGGTGGGTTCACAGATACGCAGTATTTT. It codes for CASRRGGFTDTQYF. Looking up the rest from reference TRBV7-6 and TRBJ2-3 gives the full variable domain: GAGVSQSPRYKVTKRGQDVALRCDPISGHVSLYWYRQALGQGPEFLTYFNYEAQQDKSGLPNDRFSAERPEGSISTLTIQRTEQRDSAMYRCASRRGGFTDTQYFGPGTRLTVL.

This clone was seen only a few times. V and J are TRBV7-9 and TRBJ2-7, with a tentative D call TRBD1 (6 bases). Germline V gives CDR1 SEHNR, CDR2 FQNEAQ (reference sequence). V lost 3 bases, J lost 2 bases, and 11 bases lay in between. The length of the CDR3 is 14 residues. The CDR3 loop reads CASSFGGQPYEQYF. The CDR3 DNA follows: TGTGCCAGCAGCTTTGGGGGACAACCCTACGAGCAGTACTTC.

J is TRBJ1-6 and V is TRBV7-8; D is ambiguous. The CDR3 totals 15 residues. Looked up from germline, CDR1 is SGHVS and CDR2 is FQNEAQ. Deletions cut 2 bases from V and 5 bases from J, with 10 bases between. The CDR3 protein is CASSLWQQNNSPLHF. CDR3 nucleotide sequence: TGTGCCAGCAGCTTATGGCAGCAGAATAATTCACCCCTCCACTTT.

The J gene is TRBJ1-1, the V gene TRBV25-1; the D gene is possibly TRBD1 (5 bases). Trimming removed 4 bases from V and 3 bases from J, with 21 bases in between. The CDR3 consists of 17 residues. CDR1 and CDR2 (germline): MGHDK, SYGVNS. The DNA for the CDR3 is TGTGCCAGCAGTGGGTCTCCAGGGTTCGGGATTGACACTGAAGCTTTCTTT. Translated, it gives CASSGSPGFGIDTEAFF.

The chain carries TRBV11-2 and TRBJ2-1; D is possibly TRBD2 (6 bases). Trimming took off 5 bases at V and 7 bases at J, with 21 bases between the two ends. CDR3 length: 16 residues. Per the germline V gene, CDR1 is SGHAT and CDR2 is FQNNGV. The CDR3 DNA reads TGTGCCAGCAGCCAGAGGTCGGGGGAAATCTTAAATGAGCAGTTCTTC. Translating it yields CASSQRSGEILNEQFF.

This clone was counted a few times. The chain uses TRBV2 and TRBJ2-7, with D perhaps matching TRBD1 or TRBD2 (5 bases each). Trimming took 4 bases from V and 6 from J, leaving 19 bases between them. Germline V CDR1 and CDR2: SNHLY, FYNNEI. The CDR3 runs to 15 residues. The CDR3 sequence: CASSGRSRVVTEQYF. The CDR3 bases are TGTGCCAGCAGTGGGAGGTCCAGGGTGGTAACCGAGCAGTACTTC. Based on the CDR3 plus reference TRBV2 and TRBJ2-7, the full variable domain is EPEVTQTPSHQVTQMGQEVILRCVPISNHLYFYWYRQILGQKVEFLVSFYNNEISEKSEIFDDQFSVERPDGSNFTLKIRSTKLEDSAMYFCASSGRSRVVTEQYFGPGTRLTVT.

This chain connects TRBV27 to TRBJ2-1; TRBD2 matches 10 bases. Germline V gives CDR1 MNHEY, CDR2 SMNVEV (reference sequence). J lost 7 bases, V lost 0 bases, and 6 bases had no gene match. The CDR3 spans 16 residues. CDR3 region: CASSLSSGGLRNEQFF. The CDR3 region has the DNA TGTGCCAGCAGTTTATCTAGCGGGGGGCTGCGGAATGAGCAGTTCTTC.

The chain joins TRBV27 to TRBJ1-2, with D maybe TRBD1 (6 bases). The CDR3 consists of 12 residues. The germline V and J ends were trimmed by 5 bases and 8 bases, with 12 bases remaining between them. The germline gives CDR1 MNHEY, CDR2 SMNVEV (reference sequence). CDR3 loop: CASSKTGQGYTF. DNA of the CDR3: TGTGCCAGCAGTAAAACAGGGCAGGGCTACACCTTC.

The chain carries TRBV14 and TRBJ2-1, with 13 positions matching TRBD2. Germline trimming cut 0 bases from V and 3 bases from J; bases unmatched to any gene: 8. In germline, CDR1 is SGHDN, CDR2 FVKESK. The CDR3 spans 19 residues. Here the CDR3 DNA reads TGTGCCAGCAGCCAAGATCTAGAGGGACTAGCGGGGAACTACAATGAGCAGTTCTTC. Residues: CASSQDLEGLAGNYNEQFF.

The chain uses TRBV6-1 and TRBJ2-1; unclear D gene. Germline CDR1 reads MNHNS; CDR2 reads SASEGT. Between the trimmed V and J ends, which lost 5 bases and 10 bases, there was a span of 12 bases. The CDR3 sequence is 12 residues long. The CDR3 region has the DNA TGTGCCAGCAGTAAGTTGACACCAGAGCAGTTCTTC. It is translated as CASSKLTPEQFF.

The genes are TRBV7-9 and TRBJ2-6, with 7 positions matching TRBD1. This CDR3 has 18 residues. V was pared by 4 bases and J by 0 bases, with 9 bases of the junction left unmatched. Germline assignment: CDR1 SEHNR and CDR2 FQNEAQ (reference sequence). This CDR3 is CASSSSGTERSGANVLTF. The CDR3 DNA reads as TGTGCCAGCAGCTCTTCCGGGACAGAACGCTCTGGGGCCAACGTCCTGACTTTC.

The J gene is TRBJ1-4, the V gene TRBV9; unclear D gene. The germline V and J ends were trimmed by 3 bases and 3 bases, with 9 bases remaining between them. The CDR3 extends over 14 amino acids. CDR1 and CDR2 from the germline V gene are SGDLS and YYNGEE. CDR3 sequence (DNA): TGTGCCAGCAGCGGCAGTCTCTCTAATGAAAAACTGTTTTTT. Translation gives CASSGSLSNEKLFF.

This chain uses TRBV11-2 with TRBJ2-1; D perhaps matches TRBD2 (6 bases). Trimming took 1 base from V and 6 from J, leaving 10 bases between them. From germline, CDR1 is SGHAT and CDR2 FQNNGV. The CDR3 is made up of 14 amino acids. The CDR3 region is CASSLGGGSNEQFF. Here the CDR3 DNA reads TGTGCCAGCAGCTTAGGTGGGGGGTCCAATGAGCAGTTCTTC. The entire variable domain, with the rest obtained from reference TRBV11-2 and TRBJ2-1, is as follows: EAGVAQSPRYKIIEKRQSVAFWCNPISGHATLYWYQQILGQGPKLLIQFQNNGVVDDSQLPKDRFSAERLKGVDSTLKIQPAKLEDSAVYLCASSLGGGSNEQFFGPGTRLTVL.